This is a list of T cell receptor beta chains from one sample in a study of identical twins. A single record per CDR3 protein comes from TCRdb applying MiXCR to the 5' RACE reads. The sample carries hundreds of thousands of distinct CDR3 sequences, about 20% recorded once. These data were also reused for a study on T cells expressing NK-cell markers.

What was sequenced was PBMCs. These receptors came from a woman aged 18-30 years in good health. The CDR3 runs from the conserved cysteine through the conserved F or W. The order of the fields is CDR3 protein, V gene, J gene.

CDR3: CASTAEAGFGIQYF; V: TRBV12-3/TRBV12-4; J: TRBJ2-4
CDR3: CASSPRDLGYTF; V: TRBV7-9; J: TRBJ1-2
CDR3: CASSLWDLLASVTDTQYF; V: TRBV11-2; J: TRBJ2-3
CDR3: CASRAGGSYNEQFF; V: TRBV11-3; J: TRBJ2-1
CDR3: CASSSRLGERKTQYF; V: TRBV12-3/TRBV12-4; J: TRBJ2-5
CDR3: CASSTSGGTNTEAFF; V: TRBV18; J: TRBJ1-1
CDR3: CASSSAGGLAGEQYF; V: TRBV12-3/TRBV12-4; J: TRBJ2-7
CDR3: CSARVRALGLNTEAFF; V: TRBV20-1; J: TRBJ1-1
CDR3: CSVEEATSGSPRETQYF; V: TRBV29-1; J: TRBJ2-5
CDR3: CASSGRLGSYNEQFF; V: TRBV6-1; J: TRBJ2-1
CDR3: CASSPGQGAVNEQFF; V: TRBV27; J: TRBJ2-1
CDR3: CASSLGEGPGQTFQETQYF; V: TRBV11-2; J: TRBJ2-5
CDR3: CASNSPGQGPGELFF; V: TRBV11-2; J: TRBJ2-2
CDR3: CSAVDAGTYEQYF; V: TRBV20-1; J: TRBJ2-7
CDR3: CASSPPLPTGSYEQYF; V: TRBV12-3/TRBV12-4; J: TRBJ2-7
CDR3: CSASPDWSYEQYF; V: TRBV20-1; J: TRBJ2-7
CDR3: CASSLGRTGLNTEAFF; V: TRBV5-1; J: TRBJ1-1
CDR3: CASSLVVGTYEQYF; V: TRBV5-1; J: TRBJ2-7
CDR3: CASRNTGTGGCYF; V: TRBV12-3/TRBV12-4; J: TRBJ2-3
CDR3: CASSSRRTGGGDTQYF; V: TRBV7-8; J: TRBJ2-3
CDR3: CSVEVAGGRYEQYF; V: TRBV29-1; J: TRBJ2-7
CDR3: CATSRVGGGPSQETQYF; V: TRBV15; J: TRBJ2-5
CDR3: CASSLGQGSSPLHF; V: TRBV5-1; J: TRBJ1-6
CDR3: CASIPGPEGFYEQYF; V: TRBV5-1; J: TRBJ2-7
CDR3: CATSRGASTDTQYF; V: TRBV15; J: TRBJ2-3
CDR3: CSARVGAPQETQYF; V: TRBV20-1; J: TRBJ2-5
CDR3: CASSPAGTAYNEQFF; V: TRBV7-9; J: TRBJ2-1
CDR3: CASSSATRMADTQYF; V: TRBV11-3; J: TRBJ2-3
CDR3: CASSLGRSPSAYEQYF; V: TRBV7-8; J: TRBJ2-7
CDR3: CASRPTVNTGELFF; V: TRBV5-4; J: TRBJ2-2
CDR3: CSAGWPSGGVNTGELFF; V: TRBV20-1; J: TRBJ2-2
CDR3: CASSLAGRTTYEQYF; V: TRBV5-5; J: TRBJ2-7
CDR3: CASSSRDIQAFF; V: TRBV6-2/TRBV6-3; J: TRBJ1-1
CDR3: CASSSAWGGGEQFF; V: TRBV12-3/TRBV12-4; J: TRBJ2-1
CDR3: CASSRPGGKDEQFF; V: TRBV5-1; J: TRBJ2-1